This T cell receptor beta chain was sequenced for a study of regulatory T cells in long-lasting Graves disease. Documented time point: persistent/refractory GD, antithyroid drugs over 5 years with positive TRAb. The TCR library was made from RNA extracted from PBMCs. Graves' disease diagnosis relied on American Thyroid Association guidelines. Peripheral blood, at approximately 9 milliliters, went into EDTA tubes. The length of the CDR3 is 17 residues. The ends lost 0 bases at V and 1 base at J; junction bases unmatched: 2. Germline CDR1 reads ENHRY; CDR2 reads SYGVKD. On this clonotype itself: What it binds is unknown.

For TCR beta, libraries came from iRepertoire HTBI primers and Arm-PCR of CDR3 regions. One entry per CDR3 protein, called by TCRdb with MiXCR from the multiplex PCR reads. The table includes roughly 450,000 distinct CDR3 sequences, around a quarter detected once. Study results and caveats: The study found lower TCR diversity in persistent Graves' patients than in newly diagnosed ones. Among samples with persistent disease, TRBV28, TRBJ1-2 and TRBJ2-5 were favored.

This receptor was obtained from a female donor with Graves disease. The source was peripheral blood mononuclear cells (PBMCs), collected when the disease was refractory, from a patient treated with antithyroid drugs. The chain carries TRBV10-3 and TRBJ2-6; 8 bases fit TRBD2. For the CDR3, the DNA is TGTGCCATCAGTGAGTCGCAGCGGGGGTCTGGGGCCAACGTCCTGACTTTC. Amino acids: CAISESQRGSGANVLTF.